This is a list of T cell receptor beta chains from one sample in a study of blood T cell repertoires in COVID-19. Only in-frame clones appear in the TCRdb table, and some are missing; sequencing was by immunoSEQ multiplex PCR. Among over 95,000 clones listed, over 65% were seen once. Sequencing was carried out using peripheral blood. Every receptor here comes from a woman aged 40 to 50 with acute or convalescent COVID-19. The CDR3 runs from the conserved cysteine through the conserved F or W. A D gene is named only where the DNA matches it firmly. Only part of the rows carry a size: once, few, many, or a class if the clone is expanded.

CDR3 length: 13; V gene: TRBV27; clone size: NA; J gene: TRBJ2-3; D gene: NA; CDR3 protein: CASSLSPPATQYF; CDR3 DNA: TGTGCCAGCAGTTTATCGCCCCCAGCGACGCAGTATTTT
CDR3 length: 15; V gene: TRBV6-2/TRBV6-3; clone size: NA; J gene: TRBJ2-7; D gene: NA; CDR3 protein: CASSKANREFLEQYF; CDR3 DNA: TGTGCCAGCAGCAAAGCCAACAGGGAGTTTCTCGAGCAGTACTTC
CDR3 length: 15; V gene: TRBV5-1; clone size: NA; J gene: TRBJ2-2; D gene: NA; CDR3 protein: CASHTVEGISGELFF; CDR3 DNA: TGCGCCAGTCACACAGTGGAGGGGATATCCGGGGAGCTGTTTTTT
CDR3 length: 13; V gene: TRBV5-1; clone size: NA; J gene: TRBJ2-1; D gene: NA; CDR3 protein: CASSLYYDNEQFF; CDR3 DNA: TGCGCCAGCAGCTTGTACTACGACAATGAGCAGTTCTTC
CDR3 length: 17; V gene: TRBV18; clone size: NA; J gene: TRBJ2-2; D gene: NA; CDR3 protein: CASSPKTPGLNTGELFF; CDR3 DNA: TGTGCCAGCTCACCTAAAACCCCGGGACTGAACACCGGGGAGCTGTTTTTT
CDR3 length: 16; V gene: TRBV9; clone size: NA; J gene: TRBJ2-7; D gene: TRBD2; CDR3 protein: CASSVEPSGGSYEQYF; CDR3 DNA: TGTGCCAGCAGCGTAGAACCTAGCGGGGGCTCCTACGAGCAGTACTTC
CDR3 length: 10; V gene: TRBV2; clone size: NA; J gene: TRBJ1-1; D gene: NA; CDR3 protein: CATQGNEAFF; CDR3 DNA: TGTGCCACCCAGGGGAATGAAGCTTTCTTT
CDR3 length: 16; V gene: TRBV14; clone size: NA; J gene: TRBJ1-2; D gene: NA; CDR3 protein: CASSQAGRWAFYGYTF; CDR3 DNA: TGTGCCAGCAGCCAAGCGGGGAGGTGGGCCTTCTATGGCTACACCTTC
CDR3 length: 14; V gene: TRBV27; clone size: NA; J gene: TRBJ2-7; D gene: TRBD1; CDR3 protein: CASSLGTGAYEQYF; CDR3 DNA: TGTGCCAGCAGTTTAGGGACAGGGGCCTACGAGCAGTACTTC
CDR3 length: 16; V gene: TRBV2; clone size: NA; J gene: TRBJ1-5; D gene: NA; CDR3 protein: CASSDLRGGRSQPQHF; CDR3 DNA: TGTGCCAGCAGTGACTTAAGAGGGGGAAGGAGTCAGCCCCAGCATTTT
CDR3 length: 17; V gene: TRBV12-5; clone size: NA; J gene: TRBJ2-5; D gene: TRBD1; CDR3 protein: CASGLDPRTGGQETQYF; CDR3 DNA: TGTGCTAGTGGTTTGGATCCTCGGACAGGGGGCCAGGAGACCCAGTACTTC
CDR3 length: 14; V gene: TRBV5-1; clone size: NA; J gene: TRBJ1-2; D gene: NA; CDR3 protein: CASSPTPTAGGYTF; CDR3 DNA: TGCGCCAGCAGCCCGACACCCACTGCGGGTGGCTACACCTTC
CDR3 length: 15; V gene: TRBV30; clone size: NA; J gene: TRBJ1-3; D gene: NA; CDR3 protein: CAWRKQGNSGNTIYF; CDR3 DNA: TGTGCCTGGAGAAAACAGGGTAACTCTGGAAACACCATATATTTT
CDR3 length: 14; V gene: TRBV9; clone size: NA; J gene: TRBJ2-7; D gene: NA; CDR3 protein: CASSSLSGFGEQYF; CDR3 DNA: TGTGCCAGCAGCAGCCTCTCAGGGTTTGGCGAGCAGTACTTC
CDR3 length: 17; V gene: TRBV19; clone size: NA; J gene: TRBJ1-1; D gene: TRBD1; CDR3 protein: CASIKPPGQGVNTEAFF; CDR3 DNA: TGTGCCAGTATCAAACCGCCGGGACAGGGGGTGAACACTGAAGCTTTCTTT
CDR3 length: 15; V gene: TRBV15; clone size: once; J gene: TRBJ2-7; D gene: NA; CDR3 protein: CATSTHQGIGNEQYF; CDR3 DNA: TGTGCCACCAGCACCCACCAGGGGATCGGGAACGAGCAGTACTTC
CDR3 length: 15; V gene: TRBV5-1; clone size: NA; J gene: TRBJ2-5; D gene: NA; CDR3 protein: CASSLSGPLQETQYF; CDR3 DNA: TGCGCCAGCAGCTTGAGCGGGCCCCTCCAAGAGACCCAGTACTTC
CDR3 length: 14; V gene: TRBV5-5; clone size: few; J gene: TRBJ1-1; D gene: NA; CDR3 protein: CASSLEGSGTEAFF; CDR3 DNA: TGTGCCAGCAGCTTGGAAGGAAGCGGCACTGAAGCTTTCTTT
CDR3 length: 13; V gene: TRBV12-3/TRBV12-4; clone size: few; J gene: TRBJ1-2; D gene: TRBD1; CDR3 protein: CASTPGTAYGYTF; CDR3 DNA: TGTGCCAGCACCCCCGGGACAGCGTATGGCTACACCTTC
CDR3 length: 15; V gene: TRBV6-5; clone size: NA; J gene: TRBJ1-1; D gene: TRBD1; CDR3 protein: CASSYGTGGRPEAFF; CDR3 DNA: TGTGCCAGCAGTTACGGGACAGGGGGTCGACCTGAAGCTTTCTTT
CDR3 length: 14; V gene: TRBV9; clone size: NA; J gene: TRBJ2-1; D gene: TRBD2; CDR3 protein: CASSGSPGLANQFF; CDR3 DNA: TGTGCCAGCAGCGGGAGTCCGGGACTAGCAAACCAGTTCTTC
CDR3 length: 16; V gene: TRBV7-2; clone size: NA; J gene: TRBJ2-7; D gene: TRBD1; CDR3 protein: CASSYREGQGAYEQYF; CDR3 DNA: TGTGCCAGCAGCTACCGGGAGGGACAGGGGGCTTACGAGCAGTACTTC
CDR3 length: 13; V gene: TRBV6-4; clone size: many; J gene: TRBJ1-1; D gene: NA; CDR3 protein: CASREAWNTEAFF; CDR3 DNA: TGTGCCAGCAGGGAGGCCTGGAACACTGAAGCTTTCTTT
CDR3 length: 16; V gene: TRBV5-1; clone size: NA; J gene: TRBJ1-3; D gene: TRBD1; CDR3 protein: CASSLGGTGNGNTIYF; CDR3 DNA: TGCGCCAGCAGCTTGGGCGGGACAGGGAATGGAAACACCATATATTTT
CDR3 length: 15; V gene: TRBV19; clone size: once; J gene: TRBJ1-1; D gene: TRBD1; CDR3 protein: CASSAQGAGDTEAFF; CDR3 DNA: TGTGCCAGTAGTGCACAGGGGGCAGGGGACACTGAAGCTTTCTTT